The entry that follows covers one T cell receptor beta chain sequence. Antigen: not known. This sample is drawn from a study of T cell responses to AZD1222 COVID-19 vaccine. Study observations and caveats: Only six or seven AZD1222 recipients tested seropositive at baseline. Two AZD1222 administrations were followed by greater Spike-specific TCR breadth and depth.

Clones were sequenced by immunoSEQ multiplex PCR, and TCRdb holds only the in-frame ones, with some missing. Counted here are some 130,000 clones, roughly 92% occurring once; the ten biggest clones make up roughly 1%. The receptor's source is an adult who received the AZD1222 COVID-19 vaccine. Material: peripheral blood, obtained 28 days after the second AZD1222 dose.

The CDR3 sequence is CASSLLSYEQYF. Here the CDR3 DNA reads TGTGCCAGCTCACTCCTCTCCTACGAGCAGTACTTC. The V call is TRBV18, the J call TRBJ2-7; D is unresolved. This CDR3 comprises 12 residues. The ends were cut back, 4 bases at V and 0 bases at J, with 4 bases in the middle. The germline V gene encodes CDR1 KGHSH and CDR2 LQKENI.